The sequence of this T cell receptor (beta chain) was determined in a study of cytomegalovirus exposure and HLA in healthy donors. The PCR was carried out with 60 Vbeta primers and 13 Jbeta primers. Original analysis: Roughly 73 million unique TCR beta chains, roughly 11 million of them shared, were counted by a later analysis. The repertoire was sequenced with immunoSEQ multiplex PCR; TCRdb's copy has only in-frame clones and lacks some. V and J calls and clone size are those listed in that table; D and trimming were worked out from the DNA. Among approximately 100,000 clones listed, over 75% were seen once. Study observations and caveats: Available immune exposure information covered CMV serostatus only.

Germline V gives CDR1 SGHTA, CDR2 FQGTGA. V shed 5 bases and J 0 bases; nucleotides not matched to a gene: 21. CDR3 length: 22 residues. This clone was counted between two and nine times. No antigen is known for it. The V call is TRBV7-3, the J call TRBJ2-1; 11 bases map to TRBD2. This clonotype was obtained from a woman aged 18-30 years in good health and CMV-seropositive. The sample was PBMCs. DNA of the CDR3: TGTGCCAGCAGCCCCCCCCCACTATCCGGGACTAGCGGATTGGTCTCCTACAATGAGCAGTTCTTC. Protein product: CASSPPPLSGTSGLVSYNEQFF. Full variable domain (missing parts from reference TRBV7-3 and TRBJ2-1): GAGVSQTPSNKVTEKGKYVELRCDPISGHTALYWYRQSLGQGPEFLIYFQGTGAADDSGLPNDRFFAVRPEGSVSTLKIQRTERGDSAVYLCASSPPPLSGTSGLVSYNEQFFGPGTRLTVL.